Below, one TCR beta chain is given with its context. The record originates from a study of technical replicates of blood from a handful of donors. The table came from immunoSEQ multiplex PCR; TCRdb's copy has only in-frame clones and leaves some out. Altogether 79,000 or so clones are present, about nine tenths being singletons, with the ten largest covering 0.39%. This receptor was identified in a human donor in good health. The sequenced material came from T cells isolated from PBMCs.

CDR3 sequence: CASSLARDRRETQYF. CDR3 bases: TGCGCCAGCAGCTTGGCCCGGGACAGACGAGAGACCCAGTACTTC. The rearrangement joins TRBV5-1 to TRBJ2-5; TRBD1 aligns across 7 bases. This CDR3 region has 15 residues. Trimming took 0 bases from V and 4 from J; bases not matched to a gene: 6. The V gene's germline CDR1 is SGHRS and CDR2 YFSETQ.